The 22 T cell receptor beta chains below come from one sample, sequenced in a study of CD8+CD57+ T cells in acquired aplastic anemia. Both TCR beta VDJ combination and CDR3 sequence profiling were carried out. Genomic DNA was the template for this profiling. Using its own MiXCR run on the reads, TCRdb lists one record per CDR3 protein. The profile covers about 160,000 distinct CDR3 sequences, with 40% to 60% appearing a single time and more than 30% taken by the ten largest. Sequenced patients had shown CD8+CD57+ cell expansion by flow cytometry. Sequencing was performed on sorted CD4+, CD8+, or CD8+CD57+ T cells (not recorded which) from PBMCs. The receptors were gathered from a human donor with aplastic anemia.

Notes on this clonotype: This clone may be a read error of a much larger clone one base away. The V and J genes are TRBV19 and TRBJ1-1; tentative D call: TRBD1 (5 bases). V dropped 7 bases and J dropped 1 base, with 22 bases sitting between them. Germline V CDR1 and CDR2: LNHDA, SQIVND (reference sequence). The CDR3 consists of 17 residues. The CDR3 is CASKPPFLGPPNTEAFF. The CDR3 DNA follows: TGTGCCAGTAAACCCCCTTTCTTGGGACCGCCGAACACTGAAGCTTTCTTT.

The sample holds many counts of this clonotype. The V and J genes are TRBV6-1 and TRBJ1-2, with a possible D match to TRBD1 (5 bases). CDR3 length: 15 amino acids. Germline assignment: CDR1 MNHNS and CDR2 SASEGT. V was trimmed by 5 bases and J by 2 bases, leaving 15 bases between them. This chain's CDR3 is CASSLLGQGNYGYTF. CDR3 DNA: TGTGCCAGCAGTCTCCTGGGCCAGGGCAACTATGGCTACACCTTC.

The chain links TRBV25-1 to TRBJ2-7; 7 positions match TRBD2. There are 12 residues in the CDR3. The trim removed 7 bases at V and 12 bases at J, leaving 12 bases unmatched. CDR1 and CDR2 (germline): MGHDK, SYGVNS. The CDR3 nucleotides are TGTGCCAGCACTCGGGACTACTCTATTTGGTACTTC. This gives the protein CASTRDYSIWYF.

The rearrangement uses TRBV19 and TRBJ1-5; D perhaps matches TRBD1 (5 bases). This CDR3 comprises 11 residues. Deletions cut 5 bases from V and 15 bases from J, with 14 bases between. Germline loops: CDR1 LNHDA, CDR2 SQIVND (reference sequence). CDR3 in amino acids: CASSWGGGWHF. The CDR3 DNA follows: TGTGCCAGTAGTTGGGGCGGGGGGTGGCATTTT. Using reference TRBV19 and TRBJ1-5 for the parts outside the CDR3, the full variable domain is DGGITQSPKYLFRKEGQNVTLSCEQNLNHDAMYWYRQDPGQGLRLIYYSQIVNDFQKGDIAEGYSVSREKKESFPLTVTSAQKNPTAFYLCASSWGGGWHFGDGTRLSIL.

The V and J genes are TRBV10-3 and TRBJ2-6; D might be TRBD2 (6 bases). CDR1 and CDR2 from the germline V gene are ENHRY and SYGVKD. V lost 3 bases and J lost 2, with 8 bases in between. The CDR3 has 15 amino acids. In DNA form, the CDR3 reads TGTGCCATCAGTGATTCGGGGGCTGGGGCCAACGTCCTGACTTTC. It is translated as CAISDSGAGANVLTF.

The chain joins TRBV24-1 to TRBJ2-5; TRBD2 matches at 11 bases. CDR3 length equals 15 residues. V lost 4 bases, J lost 4 bases, and 4 bases stayed unmatched. CDR1 is KGHDR, CDR2 SFDVKD, per germline. For the CDR3, the DNA is TGTGCCACCAGTGAGGCAACTAGCGGGAGAGAGACCCAGTACTTC. Its translation: CATSEATSGRETQYF.

The V call is TRBV19, the J call TRBJ2-2, with D hard to call. Germline CDR1 reads LNHDA; CDR2 reads SQIVND (reference sequence). With 7 bases removed from V and 12 bases from J, the gap between germline ends came to 12 bases. The CDR3 is made up of 11 amino acids. The CDR3: CASKMVEKLFF. CDR3 nucleotides: TGTGCCAGTAAGATGGTGGAGAAGCTGTTTTTT. The variable domain in full, with the rest retrieved from reference TRBV19 and TRBJ2-2, is DGGITQSPKYLFRKEGQNVTLSCEQNLNHDAMYWYRQDPGQGLRLIYYSQIVNDFQKGDIAEGYSVSREKKESFPLTVTSAQKNPTAFYLCASKMVEKLFFGEGSRLTVL.

In its sample, this clonotype was seen many times. The CDR3 is CASSLDPCRTNTGELFF. The CDR3 nucleotides are TGTGCCAGCAGCTTAGATCCGTGCAGGACTAACACCGGGGAGCTGTTTTTT. V gene TRBV7-4 combines with J gene TRBJ2-2; D possibly corresponds to TRBD2 (5 bases). CDR1 SGHVT and CDR2 SQSDAQ come from the germline V gene. V lost 1 base and J lost 2, with 14 bases in between. The CDR3 is 17 residues long.

This clonotype has more than one count but fewer than ten. The chain couples TRBV29-1 to TRBJ1-1, with a possible D match to TRBD1 (5 bases). This CDR3 region has 13 residues. V was trimmed by 2 bases and J by 4 bases, leaving 11 bases between them. The germline V gene encodes CDR1 SQVTM and CDR2 ANQGSEA. The chain's CDR3 is CSVEQGISTEAFF. As DNA, the CDR3 is TGCAGCGTTGAACAGGGAATTAGCACTGAAGCTTTCTTT.

The gene calls are TRBV13 and TRBJ2-1; 13 bases line up with TRBD2. CDR3 length: 15 amino acids. Germline V lookup: CDR1 PRHDT, CDR2 FYEKMQ (reference sequence). The junction had 10 bases not matched to a gene; V was cut back by 7 bases and J by 10 bases. In nucleotides, the CDR3 is TGTGCCAGCAACCCGAGACTAGCGGGAGGACGCGAGCAGTTCTTC. It is translated as CASNPRLAGGREQFF.

This chain links TRBV19 with TRBJ1-2; D remains unclear. Trimming removed 9 bases from V and 5 bases from J, with 13 bases in between. The CDR3 extends over 12 amino acids. The V gene's germline CDR1 is LNHDA and CDR2 SQIVND (reference sequence). The CDR3 DNA follows: TGTGCCAGCAGTCCCCCCAGTTATGGCTACACCTTC. Amino acid sequence: CASSPPSYGYTF.

V is TRBV7-9 and J is TRBJ2-5; D unresolved. V was clipped by 4 bases and J by 5 bases, with 14 bases between them. The CDR3 is made up of 14 amino acids. Germline values: CDR1 SEHNR, CDR2 FQNEAQ (reference sequence). The DNA for the CDR3 is TGTGCCAGCAGCTCAAGAATAGGGATCGAGACCCAGTACTTC. Its translation: CASSSRIGIETQYF.

J is TRBJ2-1 and V is TRBV29-1; D tentatively fits TRBD1 or TRBD2 (5 bases each). The ends were cut back, 6 bases at V and 6 bases at J, with 21 bases in the middle. Germline CDR1 reads SQVTM; CDR2 reads ANQGSEA. There are 15 residues in the CDR3. The CDR3 spells CSVATPRLGPNEQFF. DNA of the CDR3: TGCAGCGTCGCCACCCCCAGGTTGGGACCCAATGAGCAGTTCTTC.

This clonotype has ten or more counts. The chain is built from TRBV5-1 and TRBJ2-1, with D uncertain. The germline V and J ends were trimmed by 0 bases and 8 bases, with 3 bases remaining between them. The CDR3 contains 11 residues. Per the germline V gene, CDR1 is SGHRS and CDR2 is YFSETQ. The CDR3 sequence is CASSLAYEQFF. For the CDR3, the DNA is TGCGCCAGCAGCTTGGCGTATGAGCAGTTCTTC.

This clonotype appeared many times. The chain couples TRBV7-8 to TRBJ1-1; D is unclear. Trimming removed 1 base from V and 6 bases from J, with 12 bases in between. Germline V gene sequence: CDR1 SGHVS, CDR2 FQNEAQ. The CDR3 has 14 amino acids. CDR3 in DNA: TGTGCCAGCAGCTTAGGCCAGGTACCCGCTGAAGCTTTCTTT. Translating gives CASSLGQVPAEAFF.

Note on this clonotype: At one of its ends the junction is not consistent with the germline gene, which may arise from a read error. The chain employs TRBV11-2 and TRBJ2-5; TRBD2 matches at 7 bases. CDR3 length: 15 amino acids. CDR1 is SGHAT, CDR2 FQNNGV, per germline. CDR3 sequence (DNA): TGTGCCAGCAGCTCACTAGCGAAGCACCACGAGACCCAGTACTTC. Residues: CASSSLAKHHETQYF.

This clonotype has a handful of counts. The chain recombines TRBV10-3 with TRBJ2-2, with D maybe TRBD1 (5 bases). CDR1 is ENHRY and CDR2 is SYGVKD in the germline V gene. Trimming left V 8 bases short and J 2 bases short, with 9 bases between. The length of the CDR3 is 13 residues. The CDR3 loop reads CAIGTGNTGELFF. The CDR3 DNA sequence: TGTGCCATCGGCACAGGCAACACCGGGGAGCTGTTTTTT.

This clonotype has at least ten counts. V usage is TRBV7-9 and J usage is TRBJ2-7; tentatively, D is TRBD1 or TRBD2 (6 bases each). V was cut by 8 bases and J by 4 bases, with 12 bases left in between. This CDR3 has 12 residues. The V gene's germline CDR1 is SEHNR and CDR2 FQNEAQ (reference sequence). Here the CDR3 reads CASLGGLYEQYF. CDR3 bases: TGTGCCAGCTTGGGGGGCCTTTACGAGCAGTACTTC. Full variable domain (remainder filled in from reference TRBV7-9 and TRBJ2-7): DTGVSQNPRHKITKRGQNVTFRCDPISEHNRLYWYRQTLGQGPEFLTYFQNEAQLEKSRLLSDRFSAERPKGSFSTLEIQRTEQGDSAMYLCASLGGLYEQYFGPGTRLTVT.

This clonotype was seen once. V is TRBV4-3 and J is TRBJ1-1; 7 nucleotides align to TRBD1. Trimming at V came to 4 bases and at J to 0 bases, leaving 17 bases not matched to a gene. The CDR3 length is 19 residues. In germline, CDR1 is LGHNA, CDR2 YSLEER. CDR3 bases: TGCGCCAGCAGCCTAGGCGGACAGGACTCTCCCCTGATGAACACTGAAGCTTTCTTT. Translating gives CASSLGGQDSPLMNTEAFF.

The V and J genes are TRBV4-1 and TRBJ1-1; D call uncertain. Per germline, CDR1 MGHRA and CDR2 YSYEKL. Trimming stripped 3 bases from V and 3 bases from J, with 8 bases between. The CDR3 covers 13 residues. In DNA, the CDR3 is TGCGCCAGCAGCCAGGGCAGCTACACTGAAGCTTTCTTT. This sequence encodes CASSQGSYTEAFF.

This clonotype occurred many times. This may stem from a read error, because a much larger clone lies one nucleotide away. The chain uses TRBV24-1 and TRBJ2-3; the D gene is possibly TRBD2 (6 bases). The CDR3 consists of 15 residues. Germline V gene sequence: CDR1 KGHDR, CDR2 SFDVKD. V gave up 5 bases and J gave up 3 bases, with 14 bases separating them. CDR3 sequence: CATSAPGAETDTQYF. CDR3 nucleotide sequence: TGTGCCACCAGTGCCCCGGGAGCAGAGACAGATACGCAGTATTTT.

The chain couples TRBV12-5 to TRBJ2-1; 12 bases agree with TRBD2. This CDR3 region has 19 residues. CDR1 and CDR2 from the germline V gene are LGHNT and FRNRAP. Trimming at V came to 0 bases and at J to 4 bases, leaving 10 bases not matched to a gene. Here the CDR3 reads CASGLVRLAGVSTYNEQFF. CDR3 DNA: TGTGCTAGTGGTTTGGTTCGACTAGCGGGAGTCTCAACTTACAATGAGCAGTTCTTC.